The 19 T cell receptor beta chains in this list originate from one sample, sequenced in a study of type 1 and type 2 diabetes patients. Genomic DNA was the PCR template. Multiplex PCR with 30 forward and 13 reverse primers amplified the TCR beta CDR3. TCRdb recomputed calls from the multiplex PCR reads with MiXCR, one row per CDR3 protein. This repertoire shows 250,000 to 300,000 distinct CDR3 sequences, roughly 50% found once; its top ten account for approximately 15%. Sequencing used peripheral blood mononuclear cells (PBMCs). These receptors were collected from a man between 18 and 29 years old with type 2 diabetes.

The CDR3 region has the DNA TGTGCCAGTAGTATAAACAACAATGAGCAGTTCTTC. As protein: CASSINNNEQFF. V and J are TRBV19 and TRBJ2-1; the D is unclear. Germline values: CDR1 LNHDA, CDR2 SQIVND (reference sequence). CDR3 size: 12 residues. The V end lost 2 bases, the J end lost 5 bases, and 4 bases lay between the germline ends. Using reference TRBV19 and TRBJ2-1 for the parts outside the CDR3, the full variable domain is DGGITQSPKYLFRKEGQNVTLSCEQNLNHDAMYWYRQDPGQGLRLIYYSQIVNDFQKGDIAEGYSVSREKKESFPLTVTSAQKNPTAFYLCASSINNNEQFFGPGTRLTVL.

This clonotype turned up a few times. The gene calls are TRBV6-5 and TRBJ2-3; D is tentatively TRBD1 or TRBD2 (5 bases each). Trimming cost V 2 bases and J 4 bases, with 7 bases left between them. Germline CDR1 reads MNHEY; CDR2 reads SVGAGI. The CDR3 loop spans 13 amino acids. The CDR3 sequence is CASSYQGPDTQYF. The CDR3 coding sequence is TGTGCCAGCAGTTACCAGGGACCAGATACGCAGTATTTT.

This clonotype appeared a few times. The rearrangement links TRBV5-1 to TRBJ2-7; a possible D gene is TRBD1 (6 bases). The CDR3 runs 14 residues. Trimming left V 1 base short and J 3 bases short, with 11 bases between. Germline V gene sequence: CDR1 SGHRS, CDR2 YFSETQ. CDR3 sequence: CASSLTGMSYEQYF. The DNA of the CDR3 is TGCGCCAGCAGCTTGACAGGGATGAGCTACGAGCAGTACTTC. The variable domain in full, completed from reference TRBV5-1 and TRBJ2-7, reads KAGVTQTPRYLIKTRGQQVTLSCSPISGHRSVSWYQQTPGQGLQFLFEYFSETQRNKGNFPGRFSGRQFSNSRSEMNVSTLELGDSALYLCASSLTGMSYEQYFGPGTRLTVT.

This clonotype was seen only a few times. The chain uses TRBV5-1 and TRBJ2-1, with a possible D match to TRBD2 (5 bases). This CDR3 contains 12 residues. With 3 bases removed from V and 6 bases from J, the gap between germline ends came to 7 bases. The germline gives CDR1 SGHRS, CDR2 YFSETQ. The chain's CDR3 is CASSSGGNEQFF. The CDR3 DNA is TGCGCCAGCAGCTCTGGAGGCAATGAGCAGTTCTTC.

The genes are TRBV20-1 and TRBJ2-7, with D maybe TRBD2 (6 bases). The CDR3 spans 14 residues. The ends were cut back, 4 bases at V and 1 base at J, with 14 bases in the middle. Germline V CDR1 and CDR2: DFQATT, SNEGSKA (reference sequence). The CDR3 spells CSAIKRAMSYEQYF. DNA for the CDR3: TGCAGTGCTATCAAGCGGGCCATGTCCTACGAGCAGTACTTC.

This chain links TRBV25-1 with TRBJ2-7; D is perhaps TRBD2 (5 bases). Germline V lookup: CDR1 MGHDK, CDR2 SYGVNS. Trimming took 5 bases from V and 2 from J, leaving 16 bases between them. This CDR3 spans 15 amino acids. This CDR3 reads CASSPSNGETYEQYF. Here the CDR3 DNA reads TGTGCCAGCAGTCCTTCAAATGGGGAGACCTACGAGCAGTACTTC.

This clonotype was picked up a small number of times. The V gene is TRBV7-6, the J gene TRBJ2-1; 8 positions match TRBD1. The CDR3 consists of 13 residues. CDR1 is SGHVS, CDR2 FNYEAQ, per germline. Losses at the gene ends were 5 bases for V and 8 bases for J; bases not matched to a gene: 5. CDR3 sequence reads: CASSQGAWDEQFF. CDR3 sequence (DNA): TGTGCCAGCAGCCAGGGGGCTTGGGATGAGCAGTTCTTC.

On this clonotype: This may be a read error: a much more frequent sequence differs by one nucleotide. The CDR3 carries no conserved terminal phenylalanine or tryptophan, so it likely arises from a read error. The gene calls are TRBV10-3 and TRBJ1-1; D ambiguous. The CDR3 is 13 amino acids. V was clipped by 3 bases and J by 6 bases, with 11 bases between them. Germline CDR1 and CDR2: ENHRY and SYGVKD. The CDR3 sequence: CAISDGLEAEAFS. The CDR3 DNA reads TGTGCCATCAGTGACGGACTTGAGGCTGAAGCTTTCTCT.

The CDR3 region is CSVGTFNTEAFF. CDR3 bases: TGCAGCGTTGGGACCTTTAACACTGAAGCTTTCTTT. V is TRBV29-1 and J is TRBJ1-1; no firm D call. The CDR3 is 12 amino acids. Germline V gene data show CDR1 as SQVTM and CDR2 as ANQGSEA. Trimming left V 4 bases short and J 2 bases short, with 8 bases between.

The rearrangement uses TRBV20-1 and TRBJ2-3; 13 nucleotides align to TRBD2. The CDR3 is made up of 17 amino acids. J lost 3 bases, V lost 0 bases, and 6 bases had no gene match. CDR1 is DFQATT and CDR2 is SNEGSKA in the germline V gene (reference sequence). The DNA for the CDR3 is TGCAGTGCTAGAGATACCCGACTAGCGGGAGGTACAGATACGCAGTATTTT. Its translation: CSARDTRLAGGTDTQYF.

In its sample, this clonotype was seen a few times. The V gene is TRBV7-3, the J gene TRBJ1-1; D is uncertain. The CDR3 extends over 10 amino acids. The V end lost 5 bases, the J end lost 8 bases, and 6 bases lay between the germline ends. Germline loops: CDR1 SGHTA, CDR2 FQGTGA. The CDR3 DNA follows: TGTGCCAGCAGCACCAGCGAAGCTTTCTTT. It codes for CASSTSEAFF.

The chain combines TRBV20-1 with TRBJ2-1; D unclear. The CDR3 loop spans 13 amino acids. Germline V lookup: CDR1 DFQATT, CDR2 SNEGSKA (reference sequence). The germline V and J ends were trimmed by 4 bases and 6 bases, with 13 bases remaining between them. The chain's CDR3 is CSATGPSSNEQFF. The CDR3 region has the DNA TGCAGTGCTACAGGACCCAGCAGCAATGAGCAGTTCTTC.

The rearrangement uses TRBV10-2 and TRBJ2-1; no definite D call. Germline-derived CDR1 and CDR2 are WSHSY and SAAADI. The CDR3 contains 12 residues. V lost 5 bases and J 9 bases, leaving 11 bases between the germline ends. The CDR3 DNA sequence: TGCGCCAGCAGTCGCCCTGAAGGTGAGCAGTTCTTC. Its translation: CASSRPEGEQFF.

The chain is built from TRBV13 and TRBJ1-1, with a possible D match to TRBD1 (6 bases). The V gene lost 11 bases and the J gene lost 0 bases, with 19 bases spanning the gap. CDR3 length equals 15 residues. Germline V gene data show CDR1 as PRHDT and CDR2 as FYEKMQ (reference sequence). Here the CDR3 reads CAWVEGVAMNTEAFF. CDR3 DNA: TGTGCCTGGGTGGAGGGGGTTGCAATGAACACTGAAGCTTTCTTT.

In this sample, this clonotype turned up a few times. The rearrangement uses TRBV15 and TRBJ2-7, with D unresolved. Germline V gene data show CDR1 as LNHNV and CDR2 as YYDKDF (reference sequence). Trimming pared 7 bases from V and 6 bases from J, leaving 16 bases between. CDR3 length equals 13 residues. CDR3 DNA: TGTGCCACCACCCCCGGGCCCGGCGGCGAGCAGTACTTC. It codes for CATTPGPGGEQYF.

This clonotype was recorded only once. V usage is TRBV20-1 and J usage is TRBJ1-6; 9 nucleotides match TRBD1. Germline CDR1 reads DFQATT; CDR2 reads SNEGSKA (reference sequence). The CDR3 has 15 residues. V gave up 0 bases and J gave up 9 bases; unmatched junction bases: 6. CDR3: CSARDTGTGLSPLHF. For the CDR3, the DNA is TGCAGTGCTAGAGACACCGGGACAGGGCTTTCACCCCTCCACTTT.

This clonotype has more than one count but fewer than ten. Here the CDR3 reads CSAPRGYSYEQYF. The CDR3 DNA is TGCAGTGCTCCACGGGGCTACTCCTACGAGCAGTACTTC. The J gene is TRBJ2-7, the V gene TRBV20-1, with D perhaps given as TRBD1 or TRBD2 (5 bases each). With 5 bases removed from V and 0 bases from J, the gap between germline ends came to 11 bases. This CDR3 region has 13 residues. Germline CDR1 is DFQATT and CDR2 is SNEGSKA (reference sequence).

The rearrangement joins TRBV4-1 to TRBJ2-7, with TRBD1 as a possible D gene (5 bases). Trimming took 3 bases from V and 3 from J, leaving 15 bases between them. Germline CDR1 MGHRA, CDR2 YSYEKL. This CDR3 comprises 15 residues. CDR3 nucleotides: TGCGCCAGCAGCCAGGTTGACAGCGCCATCTACGAGCAGTACTTC. As protein: CASSQVDSAIYEQYF.

In its sample, this clonotype was seen many times. CDR3 region: CAMSGSGNTEAFF. For the CDR3, the DNA is TGTGCCATGTCGGGGTCGGGGAACACTGAAGCTTTCTTT. V and J are TRBV2 and TRBJ1-1; D is ambiguous. V was clipped by 10 bases and J by 1 base, with 13 bases between them. The CDR3 runs 13 residues. Germline CDR1 reads SNHLY; CDR2 reads FYNNEI.